A selection of T cell receptor beta chains follows, all from one sample in a study of blood T cells in healthy people across ages. One entry per CDR3 protein, called by TCRdb with MiXCR from the 5' RACE reads. The repertoire holds around 400,000 distinct CDR3 sequences, with approximately 51% as singletons. Sequenced material: blood. The source is a man aged 55 to 70 in good health. Both conserved end residues are part of each CDR3. Each record gives: V gene, J gene, D gene, clone size, CDR3 DNA, CDR3 protein. The D gene is left open where the match is weak. The listing skips clone size in some rows; elsewhere it reads once, few, many or a size class.

>TRBV28|TRBJ2-3|.|.
TGTGCCAGCAGTTTACTCCACTCTACGCAGTATTTT
CASSLLHSTQYF
>TRBV29-1|TRBJ2-2|TRBD2|.
TGCAGCGTTCCCGGGACTAGCGTCAACACCGGGGAGCTGTTTTTT
CSVPGTSVNTGELFF
>TRBV27|TRBJ2-2|.|.
TGTGCCAGCAGTGGGAGGAACACCGGGGAGCTGTTTTTT
CASSGRNTGELFF
>TRBV7-9|TRBJ2-7|TRBD1|once
TGTGCCAGCAGCATTTACGGGACAGGAATTACCTACGAGCAGTACTTC
CASSIYGTGITYEQYF
>TRBV20-1|TRBJ2-3|.|.
TGCAGTGCTATAGCCACAGCGATTAGCACAGATACGCAGTATTTT
CSAIATAISTDTQYF
>TRBV27|TRBJ1-5|.|.
TGTGCCAGCAGTCCAGCAGGGAGAGGCAATCAGCCCCAGCATTTT
CASSPAGRGNQPQHF
>TRBV10-3|TRBJ2-1|.|many
TGTGCCATCAGTGAGTCGATAGGTTCGCGGGGAGAGGGGGCCGGTGAGCAGTTCTTC
CAISESIGSRGEGAGEQFF
>TRBV3-1|TRBJ2-3|.|few
TGTGCCAGCAGTTCGACAGCAGATACGCAGTATTTT
CASSSTADTQYF
>TRBV7-3|TRBJ2-3|TRBD2|many
TGTGCCAGCAGCTTAGGGAGCGGGAGGCTAGATACGCAGTATTTT
CASSLGSGRLDTQYF
>TRBV20-1|TRBJ2-1|TRBD2|.
TGCAGTGTTCCCTCAAGCGGGGACTTCTACAATGAGCAGTTCTTC
CSVPSSGDFYNEQFF
>TRBV6-6|TRBJ1-4|TRBD1|.
TGTGCCAGCAGTGGGGACAGGGGTAATGAAAAACTGTTTTTT
CASSGDRGNEKLFF
>TRBV3-1|TRBJ1-1|.|few
TGTGCCAGCAGCCAAGTGGGTGGGGCTGAAGCTTTCTTT
CASSQVGGAEAFF
>TRBV2|TRBJ2-1|.|.
TGTGCCAGCAAGACCTACTCCTACAATGAGCAGTTCTTC
CASKTYSYNEQFF
>TRBV29-1|TRBJ2-1|TRBD2|few
TGCAGCGCCACCGGGACTAGTAATGAGCAGTTCTTC
CSATGTSNEQFF
>TRBV29-1|TRBJ2-6|.|.
TGCAGCGTTGAGGGGATTTCTGGGGCCAACGTCCTGACTTTC
CSVEGISGANVLTF
>TRBV28|TRBJ2-3|.|.
TGTGCCAGCAGTTTATTCCCCGGGAGTGGCACAGATACGCAGTATTTT
CASSLFPGSGTDTQYF
>TRBV5-4|TRBJ1-1|.|few
TGTGCCAGCCGCCCGACGGGACCGAACACTGAAGCTTTCTTT
CASRPTGPNTEAFF
>TRBV10-3|TRBJ2-7|TRBD1|once
TGTGCCATCAGTGAGTCGGGGGACAGTTACGAGCAGTACTTC
CAISESGDSYEQYF